A single sample gave rise to the 21 T cell receptor beta chains below, sequenced in a study of shared clonotypes between healthy human individuals. Positively selected for CCR7, the CD45RO-negative cells used as naive CD8 cells excluded terminally differentiated effector memory CD45RA+ cells. Measured with immunoSEQ multiplex PCR; TCRdb has only the in-frame clones, and not every one. The table lists under 850,000 clones, about 91% of them singletons, with less than 25% in the top ten. The specimen was naive CD8+ T cells sorted from blood. These receptors all come from a young man in good health.

The chain has TRBV7-9 and TRBJ2-7; possibly TRBD1 or TRBD2 for D (5 bases each). CDR1 is SEHNR, CDR2 FQNEAQ, per germline (reference sequence). Trimming took 5 bases from V and 9 from J, leaving 14 bases between them. The CDR3 consists of 12 residues. CDR3 coding DNA: TGTGCCAGCAGCGCCGGAAGGGACGGGCAGTACTTC. It translates to CASSAGRDGQYF.

The chain employs TRBV7-9 and TRBJ2-1; 12 bases are a match to TRBD2. The CDR3 contains 17 residues. In germline, CDR1 is SEHNR, CDR2 FQNEAQ (reference sequence). With 4 bases clipped from V and 0 bases from J, the junction kept 4 bases outside the gene matches. CDR3 in amino acids: CASSSLAGGTSYNEQFF. The DNA of the CDR3 is TGTGCCAGCAGCTCACTAGCGGGAGGAACCTCCTACAATGAGCAGTTCTTC.

The chain couples TRBV6-5 to TRBJ2-7; 8 bases align to TRBD1. The CDR3 loop spans 16 amino acids. V was pared by 2 bases and J by 7 bases, with 13 bases of the junction left unmatched. Germline V lookup: CDR1 MNHEY, CDR2 SVGAGI. The CDR3 here is CASSYTFIRGDREQYF. The CDR3 nucleotides read TGTGCCAGCAGTTACACGTTCATCAGGGGGGACAGGGAGCAGTACTTC.

This rearrangement joins TRBV27 to TRBJ1-1; TRBD1 matches 8 bases. The CDR3 is 13 amino acids. V lost 4 bases to trimming and J lost 8 bases; unmatched junction nucleotides: 6. Looked up from germline, CDR1 is MNHEY and CDR2 is SMNVEV (reference sequence). The CDR3 bases are TGTGCCAGCAGTTCCCCCGGGGACAGGGAAGCTTTCTTT. Protein product: CASSSPGDREAFF.

V and J are TRBV28 and TRBJ2-3, with D tentatively TRBD2 (5 bases). The ends were cut back, 6 bases at V and 4 bases at J, with 17 bases in the middle. The germline V gene encodes CDR1 MDHEN and CDR2 SYDVKM. CDR3 length equals 15 residues. The CDR3 coding sequence is TGTGCCAGCAGCTCTGGGAGCCTCGGCGCAGATACGCAGTATTTT. Protein sequence: CASSSGSLGADTQYF.

The chain recombines TRBV13 with TRBJ2-1, with D possibly TRBD1 on 5 matching bases. The CDR3 consists of 17 residues. The V end lost 4 bases, the J end lost 4 bases, and 20 bases lay between the germline ends. Germline CDR1 is PRHDT and CDR2 is FYEKMQ (reference sequence). CDR3 nucleotide sequence: TGTGCCAGCAGCTCCAGGGCCAATAGTCTTGGGTACAATGAGCAGTTCTTC. As protein: CASSSRANSLGYNEQFF.

A single count supports this clone. V gene TRBV9 combines with J gene TRBJ2-2; 9 nucleotides line up with TRBD1. V lost 7 bases, J lost 3 bases, and 10 bases stayed unmatched. Germline CDR1 SGDLS, CDR2 YYNGEE. The CDR3 is 16 amino acids. The CDR3 DNA reads as TGTGCCAGCGGGACAGGGTGGGGATTGGACACCGGGGAGCTGTTTTTT. As protein: CASGTGWGLDTGELFF.

A single count supports this clone. The rearrangement joins TRBV9 to TRBJ2-1; the D is unclear. The CDR3 extends over 15 amino acids. The germline V and J ends were trimmed by 7 bases and 0 bases, with 14 bases remaining between them. Germline-derived CDR1 and CDR2 are SGDLS and YYNGEE. CDR3 DNA sequence: TGTGCCAGCGGCCCCCCCCCGAGCTCCTACAATGAGCAGTTCTTC. It encodes CASGPPPSSYNEQFF.

The chain recombines TRBV9 with TRBJ2-1, with 13 nucleotides matching TRBD2. Germline CDR1 is SGDLS and CDR2 is YYNGEE. Trimming took 4 bases from V and 8 from J; bases not matched to a gene: 9. CDR3 length: 16 amino acids. The CDR3 sequence: CASSNQLAGGPDEQFF. In DNA form, the CDR3 reads TGTGCCAGCAGCAACCAACTAGCGGGAGGGCCGGATGAGCAGTTCTTC.

The chain carries TRBV13 and TRBJ2-5; the D gene is possibly TRBD2 (6 bases). Trimming shortened V by 4 bases and J by 4 bases, and 19 bases separated the two germline ends. CDR3 size: 16 residues. Germline V CDR1 and CDR2: PRHDT, FYEKMQ (reference sequence). The chain's CDR3 is CASSWNGEDSGETQYF. CDR3 coding DNA: TGTGCCAGCAGCTGGAATGGGGAGGACTCGGGAGAGACCCAGTACTTC.

The rearrangement uses TRBV6-5 and TRBJ2-3, with a possible D match to TRBD2 (7 bases). Germline CDR1 reads MNHEY; CDR2 reads SVGAGI. The V end was cut by 2 bases, the J end by 5 bases, with 14 bases between. This CDR3 contains 15 residues. The CDR3 loop reads CASSYTSVGGDTQYF. The CDR3 DNA follows: TGTGCCAGCAGTTACACTAGCGTAGGGGGAGATACGCAGTATTTT.

The chain has TRBV5-1 and TRBJ2-7; 8 bases match TRBD1. Trimming took 0 bases from V and 7 from J; bases not matched to a gene: 6. This CDR3 region has 14 residues. Germline V lookup: CDR1 SGHRS, CDR2 YFSETQ. The DNA of the CDR3 is TGCGCCAGCAGCTTGGGGCAGGGGGCTTGGGAGCAGTACTTC. It specifies CASSLGQGAWEQYF.

This sequence joins TRBV5-4 and TRBJ2-5; 10 nucleotides line up with TRBD1. Germline assignment: CDR1 SGHNT and CDR2 YYREEE (reference sequence). This CDR3 region has 16 residues. V lost 1 base to trimming and J lost 1 base; unmatched junction nucleotides: 4. CDR3 in amino acids: CASSLYRTGGQETQYF. In DNA, the CDR3 is TGTGCCAGCAGCTTGTACCGGACAGGGGGCCAAGAGACCCAGTACTTC.

The V and J genes are TRBV4-3 and TRBJ2-2; 8 nucleotides align to TRBD2. This CDR3 comprises 21 residues. Losses at the gene ends were 0 bases for V and 5 bases for J; bases not matched to a gene: 20. In germline, CDR1 is LGHNA, CDR2 YSLEER. The CDR3 protein is CASSQDSPRLALRRGTGELFF. The CDR3 DNA follows: TGCGCCAGCAGCCAAGACTCGCCGAGACTAGCGCTACGGAGGGGGACCGGGGAGCTGTTTTTT.

The V gene is TRBV7-7, the J gene TRBJ2-1; D is perhaps TRBD2 (6 bases). The CDR3 sequence is 13 residues long. Trimming took off 3 bases at V and 7 bases at J, with 10 bases between the two ends. Germline CDR1 and CDR2: SSHAT and FNYEAQ (reference sequence). The CDR3 DNA follows: TGTGCCAGCAGCTTGGTTGGGGGGAATGAGCAGTTCTTC. It specifies CASSLVGGNEQFF.

The V gene is TRBV11-2, the J gene TRBJ2-1, with TRBD2 identical over 8 bases. This CDR3 comprises 15 residues. Germline assignment: CDR1 SGHAT and CDR2 FQNNGV. Trimming cost V 1 base and J 3 bases; bases outside gene matches: 2. The CDR3 loop is CASSLAGGGYNEQFF. CDR3 nucleotide sequence: TGTGCCAGCAGCTTAGCCGGGGGGGGCTACAATGAGCAGTTCTTC.

The chain has TRBV7-9 and TRBJ2-1; the match to TRBD2 covers 7 bases. Trimming took 5 bases from V and 7 from J; bases not matched to a gene: 11. CDR3 length: 15 residues. Germline loops: CDR1 SEHNR, CDR2 FQNEAQ (reference sequence). The CDR3 bases are TGTGCCAGCAGCCGCCTGGATAGCGGGTCTAATGAGCAGTTCTTC. Translating gives CASSRLDSGSNEQFF.

This chain's CDR3 is CASSLGLADSYEQYF. Written as DNA, the CDR3 is TGTGCCAGCAGCTTGGGACTAGCGGACTCCTACGAGCAGTACTTC. This chain uses TRBV11-2 with TRBJ2-7; 11 bases are a match to TRBD2. This CDR3 comprises 15 residues. Germline CDR1 is SGHAT and CDR2 is FQNNGV. The ends lost 3 bases at V and 0 bases at J; junction bases unmatched: 1.

J is TRBJ2-5 and V is TRBV27, with D perhaps TRBD2 (5 bases). The CDR3 has 14 residues. V lost 5 bases and J lost 4, with 14 bases in between. Looked up from germline, CDR1 is MNHEY and CDR2 is SMNVEV (reference sequence). The CDR3 DNA follows: TGTGCCAGCAGTCCCGGGGTCCGGAGAGAGACCCAGTACTTC. Encoded protein: CASSPGVRRETQYF.

The chain couples TRBV20-1 to TRBJ2-1; D tentatively reads TRBD1 or TRBD2 (5 bases each). CDR1 is DFQATT, CDR2 SNEGSKA, per germline (reference sequence). V lost 5 bases to trimming and J lost 11 bases, with 10 bases between them. The CDR3 runs to 10 residues. The CDR3 here is CSAWDQQQFF. CDR3 DNA: TGCAGTGCTTGGGACCAGCAGCAGTTCTTC.

In its sample, this clone was seen a few times. The CDR3 reads CASSQIRTAREQFF. As DNA, the CDR3 is TGCGCCAGCAGCCAAATTAGGACTGCCAGAGAGCAGTTCTTC. This rearrangement joins TRBV4-1 to TRBJ2-1; D perhaps matches TRBD2 (5 bases). The CDR3 totals 14 residues. CDR1 and CDR2 (germline): MGHRA, YSYEKL. V lost 2 bases, J lost 10 bases, and 15 bases lay in between.